The 21 T cell receptor beta chains below come from one sample, sequenced in a study of blood T cell repertoires in COVID-19. The assay was immunoSEQ multiplex PCR, and TCRdb's table has in-frame clones only and misses some. The sample shows about 140,000 clones, roughly 76% of them seen only once. Material: peripheral blood. The receptors originated from a woman between 45 and 65 years old with active or convalescent COVID-19.

This rearrangement joins TRBV3-1 (or the pseudogene TRBV3-2) to TRBJ2-3, with 12 bases identical to TRBD2. After removal of 4 bases from V and 3 bases from J, the junction contained 5 bases not matched to a gene. The CDR3 is 16 amino acids. Per germline, CDR1 LGHDT and CDR2 YNNKEL (reference sequence). The DNA of the CDR3 is TGTGCCAGCAGCCCGACTAGCGGGAGTCCGACAGATACGCAGTATTTT. As protein: CASSPTSGSPTDTQYF.

A remark on this clone: A junction boundary mismatches the germline segment, possibly from a read error. The V call is TRBV5-8, the J call TRBJ1-3, with D perhaps matching TRBD1 (5 bases). The CDR3 has 14 residues. CDR1 is SGHTS and CDR2 is YDEGEE in the germline V gene. Here the CDR3 reads CASSRGDSRNTIYF. CDR3 in DNA: TGTGCCAGCAGCCGGGGGGACTCTCGAAACACCATATATTTT.

This sequence joins TRBV7-6 and TRBJ2-3; 9 bases are shared with TRBD1. Per the germline V gene, CDR1 is SGHVS and CDR2 is FNYEAQ. Trimming removed 4 bases from V and 1 base from J; junction bases left unmatched: 3. The CDR3 length is 15 residues. The CDR3 DNA reads as TGTGCCAGCAGCTACCGGACAGGGGGCACAGATACGCAGTATTTT. Encoded protein: CASSYRTGGTDTQYF. Full variable domain (missing parts from reference TRBV7-6 and TRBJ2-3): GAGVSQSPRYKVTKRGQDVALRCDPISGHVSLYWYRQALGQGPEFLTYFNYEAQQDKSGLPNDRFSAERPEGSISTLTIQRTEQRDSAMYRCASSYRTGGTDTQYFGPGTRLTVL.

This sequence joins TRBV28 and TRBJ1-2, with a weak D call TRBD1 (6 bases). CDR1 is MDHEN, CDR2 SYDVKM, per germline. The CDR3 is 13 residues long. Deletions cut 4 bases from V and 5 bases from J, with 11 bases between. CDR3 nucleotides: TGTGCCAGCAGTTCCGTGGACAGTTATGGCTACACCTTC. Protein: CASSSVDSYGYTF.

The gene calls are TRBV19 and TRBJ2-2, with D maybe TRBD1 (6 bases). Per germline, CDR1 LNHDA and CDR2 SQIVND (reference sequence). Trimming pared 6 bases from V and 4 bases from J, leaving 15 bases between. The CDR3 runs 15 residues. DNA for the CDR3: TGTGCCAGTAGCCTTACAGGGCTCCCCACCGGGGAGCTGTTTTTT. It translates to CASSLTGLPTGELFF.

The J gene is TRBJ1-2, the V gene TRBV18; weak D call: TRBD1 (5 bases). The CDR3 sequence is 14 residues long. Germline CDR1 reads KGHSH; CDR2 reads LQKENI. The V end lost 3 bases, the J end lost 7 bases, and 15 bases lay between the germline ends. The CDR3 region is CASSPSRGGLGYTF. In DNA, the CDR3 is TGTGCCAGCTCACCTTCCCGGGGGGGTCTTGGCTACACCTTC.

This clone was detected a few times. This sequence joins TRBV5-6 and TRBJ2-3; 7 nucleotides align to TRBD2. Germline V gene lookup returns CDR1 SGHDT and CDR2 YYEEEE. This CDR3 spans 13 amino acids. With V trimmed by 3 bases and J by 9 bases, 7 bases remained unmatched. The CDR3 loop is CASSSREGRTQYF. The CDR3 coding sequence is TGTGCCAGCAGCTCAAGGGAGGGCCGAACGCAGTATTTT. The whole variable domain, filled in from reference TRBV5-6 and TRBJ2-3, reads DAGVTQSPTHLIKTRGQQVTLRCSPKSGHDTVSWYQQALGQGPQFIFQYYEEEERQRGNFPDRFSGHQFPNYSSELNVNALLLGDSALYLCASSSREGRTQYFGPGTRLTVL.

The chain joins TRBV19 to TRBJ1-2; D is uncertain. CDR3 length: 16 residues. Germline lookup yields CDR1 LNHDA and CDR2 SQIVND (reference sequence). Trimming left V 3 bases short and J 10 bases short, with 24 bases between. The CDR3 spells CASSMARLSAYKDYTF. CDR3 DNA: TGTGCCAGTAGTATGGCTCGACTGTCCGCCTATAAGGACTACACCTTC.

CDR3 loop: CASRRPDRDRERAFF. The DNA for the CDR3 is TGTGCCAGTAGAAGGCCCGACCGGGACAGGGAGCGAGCTTTCTTT. This rearrangement joins TRBV19 to TRBJ1-1, with 9 bases identical to TRBD1. Per the germline V gene, CDR1 is LNHDA and CDR2 is SQIVND (reference sequence). CDR3 length: 15 residues. Germline trimming cut 6 bases from V and 10 bases from J; bases unmatched to any gene: 15.

This chain connects TRBV30 to TRBJ1-3; D gene ambiguous. The CDR3 covers 16 residues. V lost 0 bases and J lost 0, with 12 bases in between. CDR1 GTSNPN and CDR2 SVGIG come from the germline V gene (reference sequence). The CDR3 sequence: CAWSVSRGSSGNTIYF. As DNA, the CDR3 is TGTGCCTGGAGTGTATCCCGAGGCAGCTCTGGAAACACCATATATTTT.

The chain uses TRBV30 and TRBJ2-2; 8 nucleotides match TRBD1. The J segment lost 4 bases and the V segment lost 1 base, leaving 2 bases of the junction unmatched. The CDR3 is 14 amino acids. CDR1 and CDR2 from the germline V gene are GTSNPN and SVGIG (reference sequence). CDR3 protein: CAWSGQGSTGELFF. For the CDR3, the DNA is TGTGCCTGGAGTGGACAGGGGAGCACCGGGGAGCTGTTTTTT.

This clone was detected only a few times. The genes are TRBV28 and TRBJ1-1, with D tentatively TRBD1 (6 bases). V lost 4 bases to trimming and J lost 1 base, with 16 bases between them. CDR1 and CDR2 (germline): MDHEN, SYDVKM. The CDR3 is 16 amino acids. The CDR3 DNA reads TGTGCCAGCAGTTATTTGACAGGCCGGAGGAACACTGAAGCTTTCTTT. Its translation: CASSYLTGRRNTEAFF. Variable domain in full (rest from reference TRBV28 and TRBJ1-1): DVKVTQSSRYLVKRTGEKVFLECVQDMDHENMFWYRQDPGLGLRLIYFSYDVKMKEKGDIPEGYSVSREKKERFSLILESASTNQTSMYLCASSYLTGRRNTEAFFGQGTRLTVV.

The chain uses TRBV7-9 and TRBJ1-4; no clear D gene. This CDR3 contains 15 residues. The V end was cut by 1 base, the J end by 3 bases, with 9 bases between. Germline V gene lookup returns CDR1 SEHNR and CDR2 FQNEAQ (reference sequence). As DNA, the CDR3 is TGTGCCAGCAGCTTAGGGCAGGCCTCTAATGAAAAACTGTTTTTT. Residues: CASSLGQASNEKLFF.

This clone has a handful of counts. V is TRBV29-1 and J is TRBJ1-1; TRBD1 might be the D (6 bases). This CDR3 spans 13 amino acids. Between the trimmed V and J ends, which lost 4 bases and 11 bases, there was a span of 20 bases. The V gene's germline CDR1 is SQVTM and CDR2 ANQGSEA. CDR3 protein: CSVGSRLGHRAFF. The DNA for the CDR3 is TGCAGCGTTGGGAGCAGACTGGGACATAGGGCTTTCTTT.

The rearrangement joins TRBV6-5 to TRBJ1-1; 7 positions agree with TRBD1. The CDR3 covers 15 residues. Germline trimming cut 5 bases from V and 0 bases from J; bases unmatched to any gene: 6. CDR1 is MNHEY, CDR2 SVGAGI, per germline. The CDR3 DNA sequence: TGTGCCAGCAGTCCGACAGGGCACATGAACACTGAAGCTTTCTTT. This gives the protein CASSPTGHMNTEAFF.

This chain connects TRBV2 to TRBJ2-2; 9 positions match TRBD2. Germline lookup yields CDR1 SNHLY and CDR2 FYNNEI. The CDR3 contains 18 residues. V lost 1 base, J lost 2 bases, and 8 bases stayed unmatched. The CDR3 sequence is CASSEGRLAGPNTGELFF. The CDR3 DNA sequence: TGTGCCAGCAGTGAAGGTCGCCTAGCGGGGCCAAACACCGGGGAGCTGTTTTTT.

This clone was detected once. This chain links TRBV7-6 with TRBJ1-2; the D is unclear. This CDR3 region has 14 residues. The germline V gene has CDR1 SGHVS and CDR2 FNYEAQ. The V end lost 5 bases, the J end lost 5 bases, and 15 bases lay between the germline ends. The CDR3 bases are TGTGCCAGCAGCCCCTATATCGGTGAATATGGCTACACCTTC. This sequence encodes CASSPYIGEYGYTF. The full variable domain, with the rest looked up from reference TRBV7-6 and TRBJ1-2, is GAGVSQSPRYKVTKRGQDVALRCDPISGHVSLYWYRQALGQGPEFLTYFNYEAQQDKSGLPNDRFSAERPEGSISTLTIQRTEQRDSAMYRCASSPYIGEYGYTFGSGTRLTVV.

This rearrangement joins TRBV28 to TRBJ1-4; no definite D call. V lost 7 bases to trimming and J lost 0 bases, with 9 bases between them. The germline gives CDR1 MDHEN, CDR2 SYDVKM. The CDR3 extends over 14 amino acids. Here the CDR3 DNA reads TGTGCCAGCACTTCACAAGCAACTAATGAAAAACTGTTTTTT. It codes for CASTSQATNEKLFF.

J is TRBJ1-5 and V is TRBV9; the D gene is possibly TRBD1 (5 bases). The CDR3 is 15 amino acids. V was cut by 0 bases and J by 0 bases, with 7 bases left in between. From germline, CDR1 is SGDLS and CDR2 YYNGEE. The CDR3 DNA reads TGTGCCAGCAGCGTAGAGGACAATAGCAATCAGCCCCAGCATTTT. Translation gives CASSVEDNSNQPQHF.

The V and J genes are TRBV27 and TRBJ2-7; TRBD1 is a possible D gene (7 bases). The CDR3 runs to 15 residues. Trimming took 6 bases from V and 1 from J, leaving 16 bases between them. Germline CDR1 and CDR2: MNHEY and SMNVEV (reference sequence). The CDR3 region is CASSPDRRGSYEQYF. CDR3 sequence (DNA): TGTGCCAGCAGCCCGGACAGGCGGGGATCCTACGAGCAGTACTTC.

There are a few counts of this clone. The chain has TRBV15 and TRBJ1-6, with 9 bases identical to TRBD1. Looked up from germline, CDR1 is LNHNV and CDR2 is YYDKDF (reference sequence). The CDR3 runs to 14 residues. Trimming took 3 bases from V and 10 from J; bases not matched to a gene: 4. CDR3: CATSSDRGRSPLHF. CDR3 nucleotide sequence: TGTGCCACCAGCAGCGACAGGGGGAGGTCACCCCTCCACTTT.